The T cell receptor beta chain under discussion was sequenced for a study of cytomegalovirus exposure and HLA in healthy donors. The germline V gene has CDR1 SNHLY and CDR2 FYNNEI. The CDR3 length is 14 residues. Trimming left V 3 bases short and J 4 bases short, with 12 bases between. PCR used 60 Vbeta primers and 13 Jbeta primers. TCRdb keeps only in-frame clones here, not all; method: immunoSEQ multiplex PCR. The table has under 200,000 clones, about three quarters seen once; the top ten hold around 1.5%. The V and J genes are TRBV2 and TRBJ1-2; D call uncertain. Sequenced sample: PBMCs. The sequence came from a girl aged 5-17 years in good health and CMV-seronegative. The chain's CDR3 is CASSESRGPYGYTF. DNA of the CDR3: TGTGCCAGCAGTGAGAGCCGGGGTCCCTATGGCTACACCTTC.